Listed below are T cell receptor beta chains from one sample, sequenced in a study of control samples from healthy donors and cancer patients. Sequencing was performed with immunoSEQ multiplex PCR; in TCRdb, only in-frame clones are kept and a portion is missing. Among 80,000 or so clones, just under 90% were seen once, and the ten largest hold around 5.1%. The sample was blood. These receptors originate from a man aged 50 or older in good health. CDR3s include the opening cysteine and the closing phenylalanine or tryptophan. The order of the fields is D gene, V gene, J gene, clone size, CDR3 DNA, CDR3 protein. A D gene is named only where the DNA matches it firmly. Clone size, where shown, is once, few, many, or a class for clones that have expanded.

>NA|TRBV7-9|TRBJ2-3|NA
TGTGCCAGCAGCGCTGGGAGTTCCGGGGATACGCAGTATTTT
CASSAGSSGDTQYF
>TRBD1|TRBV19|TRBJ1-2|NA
TGTGCCAGTAGTATGCGTCCGGGGACAGGGTATGGCTACACCTTC
CASSMRPGTGYGYTF
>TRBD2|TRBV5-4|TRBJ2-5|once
TGTGCCAGCAGCTTGTTACTAGCGGGGGCAGAGACCCAGTACTTC
CASSLLLAGAETQYF
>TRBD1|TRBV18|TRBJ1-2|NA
TGTGCCAGCTCACGACAGGGGGACGGCTACACCTTC
CASSRQGDGYTF
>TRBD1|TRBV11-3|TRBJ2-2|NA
TGTGCCAGCAGCGTAGTTGGACAGGGGTTTAACACCGGGGAGCTGTTTTTT
CASSVVGQGFNTGELFF
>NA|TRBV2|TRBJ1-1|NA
TGTGCCAGCAGTGAATCACAGGGCACTGAAGCTTTCTTT
CASSESQGTEAFF
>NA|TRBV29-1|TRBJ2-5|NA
TGCAGCGTTGAAACTCTCGGTCCTCAGACCCAGTACTTC
CSVETLGPQTQYF
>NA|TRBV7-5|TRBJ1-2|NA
TGTGCCAGAAGCCTCCCCTACACCTTC
CARSLPYTF
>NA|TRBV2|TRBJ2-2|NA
TGTGCCAGCAGTGACTTAGGGACCGCGAACACCGGGGAGCTGTTTTTT
CASSDLGTANTGELFF
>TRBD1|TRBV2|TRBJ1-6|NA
TGTGCCAGCAGTGGTAGGGGGCCCAACTATAATTCACCCCTCCACTTT
CASSGRGPNYNSPLHF
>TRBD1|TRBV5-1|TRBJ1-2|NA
TGCGCCAGCAGCTTGGGACAGGGGGCTTCTCGGGGCTACACCTTC
CASSLGQGASRGYTF
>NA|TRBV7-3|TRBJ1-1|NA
TGTGCCAGCAGCTTAACCTTGAACACTGAAGCTTTCTTT
CASSLTLNTEAFF
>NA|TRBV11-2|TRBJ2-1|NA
TGTGCCAGCAGCTTAGTTGGGACCTACAATGAGCAGTTCTTC
CASSLVGTYNEQFF
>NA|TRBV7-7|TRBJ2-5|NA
TGTGCCAGCAGCTTAGCGGGGACGCTCGAGACCCAGTACTTC
CASSLAGTLETQYF
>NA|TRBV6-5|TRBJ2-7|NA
TGTGCCAGCAGTTACTCGAACCGGGGCCCCTACGAGCAGTACTTC
CASSYSNRGPYEQYF
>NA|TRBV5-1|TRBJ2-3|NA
TGCGCCAGCAGCTTGGCCGGACTGCCCTCAGATACGCAGTATTTT
CASSLAGLPSDTQYF
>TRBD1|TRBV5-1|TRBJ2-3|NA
TGCGCCAGCAGCTCGACGCCCGGGACAGGGAGCACAGATACGCAGTATTTT
CASSSTPGTGSTDTQYF
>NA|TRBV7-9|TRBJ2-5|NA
TGTGCCAGCAGCCTTGGGGAGGACCAGTACTTC
CASSLGEDQYF
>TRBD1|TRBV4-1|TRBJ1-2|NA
TGCGCCAGCAGCCAGTCCGGACAGGGGTCGGCTGGCTACACCTTC
CASSQSGQGSAGYTF
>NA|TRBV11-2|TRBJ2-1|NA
TGTGCCAGCACCACCTCGGGCCGGGGAAGCAAGGTCTTC
CASTTSGRGSKVF
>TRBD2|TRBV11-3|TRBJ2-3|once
TGTGCCAGCAGCCAAGGGGCGGGGGGGCCTACAGATACGCAGTATTTT
CASSQGAGGPTDTQYF
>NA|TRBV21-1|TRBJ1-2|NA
TGTGCCAGCCCCTGTCGGGGTAAGGACTATGGCTACACCTTC
CASPCRGKDYGYTF
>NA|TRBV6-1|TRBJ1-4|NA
TGTGCCAGCAGTGAAGTGGCAGGCGAAAAACTGTTTTTT
CASSEVAGEKLFF
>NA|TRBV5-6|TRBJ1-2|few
TGTGCCAGCAGCTTGTATGGACTTGAGTATGGCTACACCTTC
CASSLYGLEYGYTF
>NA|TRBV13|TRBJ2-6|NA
TGTGCCAGCAGCAAACGGGAATACTCCTCTGGGGCCAACGTCCTGACTTTC
CASSKREYSSGANVLTF
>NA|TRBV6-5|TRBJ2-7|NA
TGTGCCAGCAGCCCAGACCCGGGGTTCGCCTACGAGCAGTACTTC
CASSPDPGFAYEQYF
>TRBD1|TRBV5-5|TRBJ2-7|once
TGTGCCAGCAGCTTGGAACCGGGACAGTCCTACGAGCAGTACTTC
CASSLEPGQSYEQYF
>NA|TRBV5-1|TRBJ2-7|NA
TGCGCCAGCAGCTTGGGACTATCATCCTACGAGCAGTACTTC
CASSLGLSSYEQYF
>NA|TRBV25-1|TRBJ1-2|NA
TGTGCCAGCAGTGAATATGCCGTGGTAGAGAACTATGGCTACACCTTC
CASSEYAVVENYGYTF
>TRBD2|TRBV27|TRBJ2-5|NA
TGTGCCAGCAGTTTAAAGTATCCGTCACTAGCGGGGTCAGAGACCCAGTACTTC
CASSLKYPSLAGSETQYF
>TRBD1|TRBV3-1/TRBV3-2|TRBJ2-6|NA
TGTGCCAGCAGCCAAGAAGGGACAGGGGACATCTCTGGGGCCAACGTCCTGACTTTC
CASSQEGTGDISGANVLTF
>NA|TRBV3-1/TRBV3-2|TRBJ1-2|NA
TGTGCCAGCAGTTCCTCACAGGGAGTTGGCTACACCTTC
CASSSSQGVGYTF
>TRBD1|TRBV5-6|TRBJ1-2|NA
TGTGCCAGCAGCTTGGGACAGGGGAGCCCTAACTATGGCTACACCTTC
CASSLGQGSPNYGYTF
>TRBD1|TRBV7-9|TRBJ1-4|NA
TGTGCCAGCAGCAACCGGACAGGGCCAACTAATGAAAAACTGTTTTTT
CASSNRTGPTNEKLFF
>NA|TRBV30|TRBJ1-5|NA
TGTGCCTGGAGTGTACGGGGAAGCAATCAGCCCCAGCATTTT
CAWSVRGSNQPQHF
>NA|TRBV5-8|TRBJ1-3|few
TGTGCCAGCAGACAAACAGCCTCTGGAAACACCATATATTTT
CASRQTASGNTIYF
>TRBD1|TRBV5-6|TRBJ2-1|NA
TGTGCCAGCAGCTTGAGACAGGGCTACAATGAGCAGTTCTTC
CASSLRQGYNEQFF
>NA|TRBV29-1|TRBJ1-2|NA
TGCAGCGTTGAATTCGGGAACTATGGCTACACCTTC
CSVEFGNYGYTF